These T cell receptor beta chains were read from a single sample in a study of blood T cell repertoires in COVID-19. Sequencing used immunoSEQ multiplex PCR; TCRdb keeps in-frame clones, though not all of them. The table has 100,000 to 150,000 clones, about 85% seen once. Input material: peripheral blood. The origin of the receptors is a man at least 80 years old with active or convalescent COVID-19. Both conserved end residues are part of each CDR3. A D gene is named only where the DNA matches it firmly. Some rows have no size entry. The others give once, few or many, or a class for an expanded clone.

d_gene	v_gene	abundance	j_gene	CDR3nt	CDR3aa
TRBD1	TRBV19	.	TRBJ2-5	TGTGCCAGTAGTATGGTGGGACAGGGGGGTCGAGAGACCCAGTACTTC	CASSMVGQGGRETQYF
.	TRBV7-8	.	TRBJ1-1	TGTGCCAGCAGCCAAACTAGGACAGCTAACACTGAAGCTTTCTTT	CASSQTRTANTEAFF
.	TRBV10-3	.	TRBJ1-1	TGTGCCATCAGTGAGTCGCGACAGGACAACACTGAAGCTTTCTTT	CAISESRQDNTEAFF
.	TRBV6-4	once	TRBJ1-5	TGTGCCAGCAGTGATCCGGACAGTAAGGGGTATAGCAATCAGCCCCAGCATTTT	CASSDPDSKGYSNQPQHF
.	TRBV6-5	.	TRBJ1-6	TGTGCCAGCAGTTATGAGGAAAGCTCCTATAATTCACCCCTCCACTTT	CASSYEESSYNSPLHF
.	TRBV15	.	TRBJ1-5	TGTGCCACCAGCAGAGAGATAGCCCCCCTTCAGCCCCAGCATTTT	CATSREIAPLQPQHF
TRBD1	TRBV5-1	.	TRBJ2-2	TGCGCCAGCAGCCCTCGGACAGGGGTTCACGGGGAGCTGTTTTTT	CASSPRTGVHGELFF
.	TRBV19	.	TRBJ2-5	TGTGCCAGTACCCCCGACAGGCTCCGTGGGGAGACCCAGTACTTC	CASTPDRLRGETQYF
.	TRBV20-1	.	TRBJ2-5	TGCAGTGCTAGTCCCTGGACTAACGGGAGATGGGAGACCCAGTACTTC	CSASPWTNGRWETQYF
TRBD2	TRBV7-2	.	TRBJ2-1	TGTGCCAGCAGCTCCAGACTAGCGGGGGGCTACAATGAGCAGTTCTTC	CASSSRLAGGYNEQFF
.	TRBV15	.	TRBJ1-5	TGTGCCACCAGCAGAGGGACGATACAGGGCGGCAATCAGCCCCAGCATTTT	CATSRGTIQGGNQPQHF